This entry describes one T cell receptor (beta chain). At one boundary the junction diverges from the germline segment, which might be a read error. Here immunoSEQ multiplex PCR was the method, and the copy in TCRdb shows in-frame clones only, minus some. The table has about 140,000 clones, roughly 84% seen once; the top ten hold almost 9%. The data were obtained in a study of blood T cell repertoires in COVID-19. Germline CDR1 and CDR2: LGHDT and YNNKEL (reference sequence). This CDR3 has 15 amino acids. The TCR was taken from a man under 40 with COVID-19, enrolled during active disease. Material: peripheral blood. This chain connects TRBV3-1 (or the pseudogene TRBV3-2) to TRBJ1-5; 8 nucleotides agree with TRBD1. The CDR3 loop is CASSQAGQGGQSQHF. For the CDR3, the DNA is TGTGCCAGCAGCCAAGCTGGACAGGGAGGTCAGTCCCAGCATTTT.